This T cell receptor (beta chain) was found in a study of technical replicates of blood from a handful of donors. Sequencing used immunoSEQ multiplex PCR; TCRdb keeps in-frame clones, though not all of them. The sample includes tens of thousands of clones, about 95% seen only once; the top ten take around 3%. The CDR3 length is 11 residues. V dropped 4 bases and J dropped 5 bases, with 3 bases sitting between them. Germline V gene sequence: CDR1 MNHNS, CDR2 SASEGT. The material sequenced was PBMCs. This sequence was found in a human donor in good health. Some clones in this sample may be carry-over from other donors' samples. This rearrangement joins TRBV6-1 to TRBJ2-1; D unclear. The CDR3 nucleotides are TGTGCCAGCAGTGGTAACAATGAGCAGTTCTTC. Protein: CASSGNNEQFF.